A selection of T cell receptor beta chains follows, all from one sample in a study of blood T cell repertoires in COVID-19. Repertoires were generated with immunoSEQ multiplex PCR, while TCRdb's copy carries only in-frame clones and drops some. The sample has about 100,000 clones, 69% seen once. The sequenced sample was peripheral blood. Receptors were obtained from a man at least 80 years old with acute or convalescent COVID-19. Both conserved end residues are part of each CDR3. The D gene is left open where the match is weak. Size tells how often a clone was seen (once, few, many) or the class of an expanded clone, and some rows leave it out.

v_gene	j_gene	abundance	d_gene	CDR3nt	CDR3aa
TRBV19	TRBJ1-5	.	.	TGTGCCAGTAGCGTGGAGAGAACTAGCAATCAGCCCCAGCATTTT	CASSVERTSNQPQHF
TRBV7-6	TRBJ2-5	few	TRBD2	TGTGCCAGCAGCTTGACTAGCGGGAGTTGGCGGGAGACCCAGTACTTC	CASSLTSGSWRETQYF
TRBV6-1	TRBJ1-1	.	.	TGTGCCAGCAGTGAAATTTGGGGCCAGATGAACACTGAAGCTTTCTTT	CASSEIWGQMNTEAFF
TRBV5-6	TRBJ1-2	.	TRBD1	TGTGCCAGCAGCGACAGGGGGAGGTTGGGCTACACCTTC	CASSDRGRLGYTF
TRBV7-2	TRBJ1-2	.	.	TGTGCCAGCAGCTTAGGGCCCAGGGGAGCATATGGCTACACCTTC	CASSLGPRGAYGYTF
TRBV11-3	TRBJ2-1	.	.	TGTGCCAGCAGCTTAGAATTAGGGGTCGGTTACAATGAGCAGTTCTTC	CASSLELGVGYNEQFF
TRBV10-3	TRBJ1-5	.	TRBD1	TGTGCCATCAGTGAGTCGGCAGGGGGGCGTCAGCCCCAGCATTTT	CAISESAGGRQPQHF
TRBV24-1	TRBJ2-7	.	TRBD1	TGTGCCACCAGTGATTCTGGACAGGGAAGGCACGAGCAGTACTTC	CATSDSGQGRHEQYF
TRBV19	TRBJ2-7	.	TRBD1	TGTGCCAGTAGTATCGCGACAGGGGGGTATGAGCAGTACTTC	CASSIATGGYEQYF
TRBV6-5	TRBJ2-1	.	TRBD2	TGTGCCAGCAGTTACTGGGGCGGGAGGGCGAAGGATGAGCAGTTCTTC	CASSYWGGRAKDEQFF
TRBV7-3	TRBJ2-1	.	TRBD2	TGTGCCAGCAGCAGCGGGAGGGCGTGGAATGAGCAGTTCTTC	CASSSGRAWNEQFF
TRBV6-6	TRBJ1-1	.	TRBD1	TGTGCCAGCATCCTCCGGGACAGGGGCGTGAACACTGAAGCTTTCTTT	CASILRDRGVNTEAFF
TRBV19	TRBJ1-4	few	.	TGTGCCAGTAGTCCATACAGGAGAACAACTAATGAAAAACTGTTTTTT	CASSPYRRTTNEKLFF
TRBV6-5	TRBJ1-5	.	.	TGTGCCAGCAGTTACCCCCAGTCAAATAATCAGCCCCAGCATTTT	CASSYPQSNNQPQHF
TRBV28	TRBJ1-4	few	TRBD1	TGTGCCAGCACTCGGGACAGGGGGATTCTAGGTGAAAAACTGTTTTTT	CASTRDRGILGEKLFF
TRBV27	TRBJ2-1	.	TRBD2	TGTGCCGCCAGCGGGAGGGGAGGTGAGCAGTTCTTC	CAASGRGGEQFF
TRBV4-2	TRBJ1-2	.	.	TGTGCCAGCAGCCAAGATCGGTGGGGCGGTGGCTACACCTTC	CASSQDRWGGGYTF
TRBV4-1	TRBJ2-1	.	TRBD2	TGCGCCAGCAGCCAAGAGCGCCTAGCGGGAATCAATGAGCAGTTCTTC	CASSQERLAGINEQFF
TRBV11-2	TRBJ2-1	.	TRBD1	TGTGCCAGCAGCTTACCCGGGACAGGGAGGGGCAATGAGCAGTTCTTC	CASSLPGTGRGNEQFF
TRBV11-2	TRBJ2-3	.	.	TGTGCCAGCAGCTTAGAGGGAGCACCTTTCGTTACGCAGTATTTT	CASSLEGAPFVTQYF